This entry features one T cell receptor (beta chain) sequence. Antigen: not known. The sample originates from a study of T cell responses to AZD1222 COVID-19 vaccine. Study outcomes and limitations: Clonal diversity may have been underestimated, and the donors were mostly white British, with more females than males. Sampled repertoires all dated from after the peak T cell response.

The V gene lost 5 bases and the J gene lost 2 bases, with 15 bases spanning the gap. CDR1 is SGHTA and CDR2 is FQGTGA in the germline V gene. The CDR3 covers 15 residues. Only in-frame clones appear in the TCRdb table, and some are missing; sequencing was by immunoSEQ multiplex PCR. The sample has 110,000 or so clones, about 90% seen once. The chain employs TRBV7-3 and TRBJ1-2, with a possible D match to TRBD1 (6 bases). This specimen consisted of peripheral blood, obtained on day 0 of AZD1222 vaccination. The source is an adult in good health. CDR3 amino acids: CASSPNPGGNYGYTF. CDR3 in DNA: TGTGCCAGCAGCCCCAACCCGGGGGGCAACTATGGCTACACCTTC.